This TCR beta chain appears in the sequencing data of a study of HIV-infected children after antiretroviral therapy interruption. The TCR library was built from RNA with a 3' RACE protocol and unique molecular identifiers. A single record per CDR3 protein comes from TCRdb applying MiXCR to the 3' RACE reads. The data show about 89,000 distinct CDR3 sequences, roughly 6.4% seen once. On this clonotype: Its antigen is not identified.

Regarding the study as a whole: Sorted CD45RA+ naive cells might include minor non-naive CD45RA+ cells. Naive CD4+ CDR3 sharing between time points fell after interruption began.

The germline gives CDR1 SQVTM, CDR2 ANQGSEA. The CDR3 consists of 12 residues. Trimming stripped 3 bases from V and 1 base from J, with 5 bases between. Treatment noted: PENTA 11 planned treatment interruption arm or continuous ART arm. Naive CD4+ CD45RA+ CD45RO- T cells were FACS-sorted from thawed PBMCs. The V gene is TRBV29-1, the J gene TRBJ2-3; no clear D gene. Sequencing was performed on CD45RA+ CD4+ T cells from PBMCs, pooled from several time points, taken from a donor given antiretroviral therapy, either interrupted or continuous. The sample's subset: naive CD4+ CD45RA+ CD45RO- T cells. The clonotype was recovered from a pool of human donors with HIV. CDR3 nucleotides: TGCAGCGTTGACGATGGCACAGATACGCAGTATTTT. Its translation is CSVDDGTDTQYF.